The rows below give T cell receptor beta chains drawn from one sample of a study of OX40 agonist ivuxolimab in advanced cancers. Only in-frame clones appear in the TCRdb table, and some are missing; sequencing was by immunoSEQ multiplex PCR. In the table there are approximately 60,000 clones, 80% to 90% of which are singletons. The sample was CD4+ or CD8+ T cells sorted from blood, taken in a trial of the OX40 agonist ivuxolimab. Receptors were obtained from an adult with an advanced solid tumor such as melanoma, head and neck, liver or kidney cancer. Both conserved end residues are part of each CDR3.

CDR3 protein: CASSEGELRGTQYF
V gene: TRBV6-1
J gene: TRBJ2-5

CDR3 protein: CASSTAPGTLYEQYF
V gene: TRBV19
J gene: TRBJ2-7

CDR3 protein: CASSLQGAGTDTQYF
V gene: TRBV5-1
J gene: TRBJ2-3

CDR3 protein: CASSPFAGGRETQYF
V gene: TRBV6-1
J gene: TRBJ2-5

CDR3 protein: CASRYQETQYF
V gene: TRBV2
J gene: TRBJ2-5

CDR3 protein: CASSLEAGIVGGYTF
V gene: TRBV5-8
J gene: TRBJ1-2

CDR3 protein: CASSSSGTGIVHEQYF
V gene: TRBV28
J gene: TRBJ2-7

CDR3 protein: CAISQGQGYGYTF
V gene: TRBV10-3
J gene: TRBJ1-2

CDR3 protein: CASSVGGVVNEQFF
V gene: TRBV9
J gene: TRBJ2-1

CDR3 protein: CASSQAGGATNEKLFF
V gene: TRBV4-3
J gene: TRBJ1-4

CDR3 protein: CASRRGTNTGELFF
V gene: TRBV27
J gene: TRBJ2-2

CDR3 protein: CAWSVLRRTGELFF
V gene: TRBV30
J gene: TRBJ2-2

CDR3 protein: CASSFLPTVSGTDTQYF
V gene: TRBV7-6
J gene: TRBJ2-3

CDR3 protein: CASSYGGLISYNEQFF
V gene: TRBV6-5
J gene: TRBJ2-1

CDR3 protein: CASSLGRQTGAFF
V gene: TRBV5-6
J gene: TRBJ1-1

CDR3 protein: CASSPRGAGNTIYF
V gene: TRBV5-6
J gene: TRBJ1-3

CDR3 protein: CASSRQGAGENEQFF
V gene: TRBV6-5
J gene: TRBJ2-1

CDR3 protein: CASKGRLNSPLHF
V gene: TRBV6-5
J gene: TRBJ1-6

CDR3 protein: CASSLEVSTDTQYF
V gene: TRBV11-2
J gene: TRBJ2-3

CDR3 protein: CASSMAGGGETQYF
V gene: TRBV5-1
J gene: TRBJ2-5

CDR3 protein: CASSLLAGSNSPLHF
V gene: TRBV7-9
J gene: TRBJ1-6

CDR3 protein: CASSIVPIDRGRTLFF
V gene: TRBV19
J gene: TRBJ2-2

CDR3 protein: CASRRDRVGITYEQYF
V gene: TRBV2
J gene: TRBJ2-7

CDR3 protein: CASSSKTDRANTEAFF
V gene: TRBV5-4
J gene: TRBJ1-1

CDR3 protein: CASSQQDYEQYF
V gene: TRBV6-5
J gene: TRBJ2-7

CDR3 protein: CASRADSLRSYEQYF
V gene: TRBV6-6
J gene: TRBJ2-7

CDR3 protein: CASSWTGMPGNTQYF
V gene: TRBV27
J gene: TRBJ2-3

CDR3 protein: CASSVESNGNQPQHF
V gene: TRBV4-1
J gene: TRBJ1-5

CDR3 protein: CASSQLPGRGGNEQFF
V gene: TRBV4-2
J gene: TRBJ2-1

CDR3 protein: CASSQFGTFNYGYTF
V gene: TRBV4-1
J gene: TRBJ1-2

CDR3 protein: CASSERSIGTQYF
V gene: TRBV10-1
J gene: TRBJ2-5

CDR3 protein: CAWIPGGNQPQHF
V gene: TRBV30
J gene: TRBJ1-5

CDR3 protein: CASSPPGVPRGEQYF
V gene: TRBV19
J gene: TRBJ2-7

CDR3 protein: CASSPSGTGYGYTF
V gene: TRBV5-1
J gene: TRBJ1-2

CDR3 protein: CASSWGERVNTEAFF
V gene: TRBV27
J gene: TRBJ1-1

CDR3 protein: CASSRTGGSYEQYF
V gene: TRBV2
J gene: TRBJ2-7

CDR3 protein: CASRGTGTEAFF
V gene: TRBV4-3
J gene: TRBJ1-1

CDR3 protein: CASSIGLPGTDTQYF
V gene: TRBV19
J gene: TRBJ2-3

CDR3 protein: CASSYTGGAGYTF
V gene: TRBV5-1
J gene: TRBJ1-2

CDR3 protein: CAWSVNYEQYF
V gene: TRBV30
J gene: TRBJ2-7

CDR3 protein: CASSQDTGRNEAFF
V gene: TRBV4-2
J gene: TRBJ1-1

CDR3 protein: CASSRLGSYNEQFF
V gene: TRBV19
J gene: TRBJ2-1

CDR3 protein: CASSMTSGSYNEQFF
V gene: TRBV19
J gene: TRBJ2-1

CDR3 protein: CASSLGQPGLGSSPLHF
V gene: TRBV7-2
J gene: TRBJ1-6

CDR3 protein: CASSWSGGDSPLHF
V gene: TRBV19
J gene: TRBJ1-6

CDR3 protein: CASSFIRTDLAPEQYF
V gene: TRBV6-6
J gene: TRBJ2-7

CDR3 protein: CASSPPGRNSPLHF
V gene: TRBV7-2
J gene: TRBJ1-6

CDR3 protein: CSVGARASGANVLTF
V gene: TRBV29-1
J gene: TRBJ2-6

CDR3 protein: CASSPLRGRSDTQYF
V gene: TRBV7-2
J gene: TRBJ2-3

CDR3 protein: CASTLSGAFTGELFF
V gene: TRBV2
J gene: TRBJ2-2

CDR3 protein: CASSLGGAANQPQHF
V gene: TRBV7-8
J gene: TRBJ1-5

CDR3 protein: CASREDSHNEQFF
V gene: TRBV6-1
J gene: TRBJ2-1